The 22 T cell receptor beta chains given below trace back to one sample, sequenced in a study of T cells in Graves' hyperthyroidism and ophthalmopathy. Template material for amplifying TCR beta CDR3 regions consisted of RNA transcripts. During a first-round RT-PCR of the TCR CDR3, the HTBI primer set was used. One entry per CDR3 protein results from TCRdb running MiXCR on the multiplex PCR reads. The table includes 470,000 or so distinct CDR3 sequences, about a fifth detected once. Sequencing input: blood. These receptors were collected from a man younger than 30 with Graves' hyperthyroidism.

The genes are TRBV28 and TRBJ1-2; D is unresolved. The ends were cut back, 6 bases at V and 7 bases at J, with 15 bases in the middle. The germline V gene has CDR1 MDHEN and CDR2 SYDVKM. This CDR3 spans 13 amino acids. This CDR3 reads CASRRDSMGGYTF. DNA for the CDR3: TGTGCCAGCAGAAGGGATTCTATGGGTGGCTACACCTTC.

The chain couples TRBV18 to TRBJ1-5; 9 positions agree with TRBD1. The length of the CDR3 is 15 residues. The germline V gene encodes CDR1 KGHSH and CDR2 LQKENI. V lost 0 bases to trimming and J lost 7 bases; unmatched junction nucleotides: 4. The CDR3 region has the DNA TGTGCCAGCTCACCACCGGGACAGGGTGTCCAGCCCCAGCATTTT. Amino acid sequence: CASSPPGQGVQPQHF.

This clonotype was recorded at least ten times. The chain uses TRBV5-4 and TRBJ1-1; 8 nucleotides agree with TRBD1. Trimming removed 4 bases from V and 7 bases from J; junction bases left unmatched: 9. Germline V gene lookup returns CDR1 SGHNT and CDR2 YYREEE (reference sequence). The CDR3 is 14 amino acids. The CDR3 loop reads CASSPGQGRGEAFF. The CDR3 nucleotides are TGTGCCAGCAGCCCCGGACAGGGCCGGGGTGAAGCTTTCTTT. The full variable domain, its missing parts supplied by reference TRBV5-4 and TRBJ1-1, is ETGVTQSPTHLIKTRGQQVTLRCSSQSGHNTVSWYQQALGQGPQFIFQYYREEENGRGNFPPRFSGLQFPNYSSELNVNALELDDSALYLCASSPGQGRGEAFFGQGTRLTVV.

This clonotype has more than one count but fewer than ten. A much larger clone differs by one base, so this may be a read error. V usage is TRBV27 and J usage is TRBJ1-1, with D possibly being TRBD1 (5 bases). V gave up 5 bases and J gave up 3 bases, with 19 bases separating them. Germline values: CDR1 MNHEY, CDR2 SMNVEV (reference sequence). The CDR3 spans 16 residues. In DNA form, the CDR3 reads TGTGCCAGCAGTGCCACTCGACAGTTGTTGGACACTGAAGCTTTCTTT. It encodes CASSATRQLLDTEAFF.

The V gene is TRBV9, the J gene TRBJ2-2; possible D gene TRBD2, 5 bases. Germline V CDR1 and CDR2: SGDLS, YYNGEE. V lost 0 bases, J lost 4 bases, and 7 bases lay in between. The CDR3 is made up of 14 amino acids. This CDR3 reads CASSVVEGTGELFF. The CDR3 DNA follows: TGTGCCAGCAGCGTAGTTGAGGGCACCGGGGAGCTGTTTTTT. The variable domain in full, with the rest retrieved from reference TRBV9 and TRBJ2-2, is DSGVTQTPKHLITATGQRVTLRCSPRSGDLSVYWYQQSLDQGLQFLIQYYNGEERAKGNILERFSAQQFPDLHSELNLSSLELGDSALYFCASSVVEGTGELFFGEGSRLTVL.

This clonotype has at least ten counts. The CDR3 bases are TGTGCCAGCGCGGCGGATAGCAATCAGCCCCAGCATTTT. This codes for CASAADSNQPQHF. The chain uses TRBV6-5 and TRBJ1-5, with D hard to call. The CDR3 loop spans 13 amino acids. Deletions cut 8 bases from V and 0 bases from J, with 8 bases between. CDR1 is MNHEY, CDR2 SVGAGI, per germline.

J is TRBJ1-5 and V is TRBV28; 9 bases are shared with TRBD1. Per germline, CDR1 MDHEN and CDR2 SYDVKM. This CDR3 spans 14 amino acids. The J segment lost 11 bases and the V segment lost 6 bases, leaving 11 bases of the junction unmatched. The CDR3 DNA is TGTGCCAGCAGCGAGTTACAGGGGGCGGAGGCCCAGCATTTT. Translating gives CASSELQGAEAQHF.

The chain recombines TRBV5-1 with TRBJ2-7, with TRBD1 as a possible D gene (6 bases). Germline CDR1 and CDR2: SGHRS and YFSETQ. The CDR3 is 14 residues long. With 2 bases removed from V and 1 base from J, the gap between germline ends came to 10 bases. CDR3 sequence (DNA): TGCGCCAGCAGCTTTCAGACAGGATCCTACGAGCAGTACTTC. Translated, it gives CASSFQTGSYEQYF.

This clonotype was seen ten or more times. This chain joins TRBV10-1 and TRBJ1-2, with D perhaps TRBD1 (5 bases). The V gene's germline CDR1 is WNHNN and CDR2 SYGVQD (reference sequence). There are 14 residues in the CDR3. V was clipped by 2 bases and J by 2 bases, with 9 bases between them. The CDR3 DNA follows: TGCGCCAGCAGTGAGGAGGGGCGGAACTATGGCTACACCTTC. As protein: CASSEEGRNYGYTF.

This clonotype occurred many times. The chain joins TRBV12-3 or TRBV12-4 to TRBJ1-5, with 8 positions matching TRBD1. This CDR3 is 15 amino acids long. Trimming took 7 bases from V and 7 from J; bases not matched to a gene: 12. The CDR3 bases are TGTGCCAGCAATAACCGACAGGGGAGAAACCAGCCCCAGCATTTT. It translates to CASNNRQGRNQPQHF.

This clonotype was recorded at least ten times. The conserved phenylalanine or tryptophan normally closing the CDR3 is absent here, so this likely arose from a read error. This chain uses TRBV2 with TRBJ1-1; D unresolved. Germline lookup yields CDR1 SNHLY and CDR2 FYNNEI. V was trimmed by 4 bases and J by 1 base, leaving 10 bases between them. CDR3 length equals 14 residues. In nucleotides, the CDR3 is TGTGCCAGCAGTGGAAAGGGCGCGAACACTGAAGCTTTCCTT. Translation gives CASSGKGANTEAFL.

This clonotype was seen just once. V gene TRBV6-2 or TRBV6-3 combines with J gene TRBJ2-7; no definite D call. Looked up from germline, CDR1 is MNHEY and CDR2 is SVGEGT. V dropped 5 bases and J dropped 4 bases, with 12 bases sitting between them. This CDR3 contains 13 residues. CDR3 DNA sequence: TGTGCCAGCAGTCCCAACTTACGATACGAGCAGTACTTC. Residues: CASSPNLRYEQYF.

The chain carries TRBV2 and TRBJ2-5; possibly TRBD2 for D (5 bases). Germline V gene lookup returns CDR1 SNHLY and CDR2 FYNNEI. V was pared by 4 bases and J by 3 bases, with 9 bases between. This CDR3 contains 13 residues. The CDR3, as DNA: TGTGCCAGCAGTGCCCCACTAGAAGAGACCCAGTACTTC. This codes for CASSAPLEETQYF. Looking up the rest from reference TRBV2 and TRBJ2-5 gives the full variable domain: EPEVTQTPSHQVTQMGQEVILRCVPISNHLYFYWYRQILGQKVEFLVSFYNNEISEKSEIFDDQFSVERPDGSNFTLKIRSTKLEDSAMYFCASSAPLEETQYFGPGTRLLVL.

There are many counts of this clonotype. A single base separates this from a much larger clone, so it may be a read error. The conserved phenylalanine or tryptophan is not found at the CDR3 terminus, so this likely reflects a read error. This chain connects TRBV6-1 to TRBJ1-1; 8 bases fit TRBD1. Looked up from germline, CDR1 is MNHNS and CDR2 is SASEGT. The CDR3 runs 14 residues. The ends lost 6 bases at V and 0 bases at J; junction bases unmatched: 3. The CDR3 loop reads CASRPTGVNTEAFL. The DNA of the CDR3 is TGTGCCAGCAGACCGACAGGGGTGAACACTGAAGCTTTCCTT.

This clonotype has a count of ten or more. This rearrangement joins TRBV12-3 or TRBV12-4 to TRBJ1-5; TRBD1 matches 7 bases. The CDR3 contains 14 residues. The ends lost 5 bases at V and 5 bases at J; junction bases unmatched: 6. CDR3 amino acids: CASSPDRADQPQHF. Here the CDR3 DNA reads TGTGCCAGCAGTCCAGACAGGGCTGATCAGCCCCAGCATTTT.

This clonotype was seen repeatedly, ten times or more. The V call is TRBV15, the J call TRBJ2-2; 8 nucleotides line up with TRBD1. CDR1 and CDR2 from the germline V gene are LNHNV and YYDKDF (reference sequence). V gave up 5 bases and J gave up 7 bases; unmatched junction bases: 6. The CDR3 spans 14 residues. The CDR3 region is CATSRRTGGGELFF. Here the CDR3 DNA reads TGTGCCACCAGCCGAAGAACAGGGGGCGGGGAGCTGTTTTTT. Full variable domain (outside the CDR3, taken from reference TRBV15 and TRBJ2-2): DAMVIQNPRYQVTQFGKPVTLSCSQTLNHNVMYWYQQKSSQAPKLLFHYYDKDFNNEADTPDNFQSRRPNTSFCFLDIRSPGLGDTAMYLCATSRRTGGGELFFGEGSRLTVL.

This clonotype occurred a few times. The rearrangement uses TRBV12-3 or TRBV12-4 and TRBJ2-2; 7 bases agree with TRBD1. V lost 3 bases to trimming and J lost 5 bases; unmatched junction nucleotides: 3. CDR3 length: 14 amino acids. The CDR3 DNA sequence: TGTGCCAGCAGTTTCACAGGGGTTACCGGGGAGCTGTTTTTT. Translated: CASSFTGVTGELFF.

In this sample, this clonotype turned up many times. The chain carries TRBV28 and TRBJ1-2; TRBD1 matches 12 bases. The CDR3 runs 16 residues. The germline V gene encodes CDR1 MDHEN and CDR2 SYDVKM. After removal of 2 bases from V and 7 bases from J, the junction contained 8 bases not matched to a gene. CDR3 DNA: TGTGCCAGCAGTTTAGGGACAGGGGGCCAACGTGGTGGCTACACCTTC. Amino acids: CASSLGTGGQRGGYTF.

This clonotype showed up just a few times. The chain recombines TRBV19 with TRBJ1-3; no firm D call. Germline CDR1 and CDR2: LNHDA and SQIVND (reference sequence). The CDR3 has 14 amino acids. V was clipped by 4 bases and J by 0 bases, with 7 bases between them. The CDR3: CASSNAASGNTIYF. The DNA of the CDR3 is TGTGCCAGTAGTAACGCGGCCTCTGGAAACACCATATATTTT.

This chain joins TRBV10-2 and TRBJ2-2; 12 nucleotides align to TRBD1. This CDR3 has 14 residues. Trimming cost V 8 bases and J 6 bases; bases outside gene matches: 4. Looked up from germline, CDR1 is WSHSY and CDR2 is SAAADI. CDR3 sequence reads: CASGWDRGPGELFF. The CDR3 nucleotides read TGCGCCAGCGGTTGGGACAGGGGGCCCGGGGAGCTGTTTTTT.

There are many counts of this clonotype. V is TRBV5-1 and J is TRBJ1-2, with a tentative D call TRBD1 (6 bases). Trimming removed 0 bases from V and 0 bases from J, with 12 bases in between. This CDR3 comprises 16 residues. Germline CDR1 is SGHRS and CDR2 is YFSETQ. The CDR3 DNA follows: TGCGCCAGCAGCTTGGAACAGGGCCATCCTAACTATGGCTACACCTTC. It codes for CASSLEQGHPNYGYTF.

This chain connects TRBV5-1 to TRBJ1-6; D perhaps matches TRBD1 (5 bases). Looked up from germline, CDR1 is SGHRS and CDR2 is YFSETQ. The CDR3 consists of 13 residues. Trimming shortened V by 0 bases and J by 9 bases, and 7 bases separated the two germline ends. CDR3 protein: CASSLVRGSPLHF. CDR3 coding DNA: TGCGCCAGCAGCTTGGTGAGGGGTTCACCCCTCCACTTT.